The TCR beta chain described here comes from a study of blood T cell repertoires in COVID-19. At the level of the study: Italy, Spain and the United States were the sources of the convalescent and acute COVID-19 samples.

Clones were sequenced by immunoSEQ multiplex PCR, and TCRdb holds only the in-frame ones, with some missing. The data contain fewer than 250,000 clones, 82% of them singletons. Recruited during active infection, patients (from Seattle) were subsequently followed longitudinally. The specimen sequenced was peripheral blood. The receptor was isolated from a woman aged 60-75 years with COVID-19, enrolled during active disease.

The chain's CDR3 is CAIKSNSGNQETQYF. CDR3 sequence (DNA): TGTGCCATCAAATCGAATAGCGGGAACCAAGAGACCCAGTACTTC. J is TRBJ2-5 and V is TRBV10-3, with TRBD2 identical over 8 bases. J was trimmed by 0 bases and V by 7 bases; bases with no gene match: 7. There are 15 residues in the CDR3. CDR1 ENHRY and CDR2 SYGVKD come from the germline V gene.